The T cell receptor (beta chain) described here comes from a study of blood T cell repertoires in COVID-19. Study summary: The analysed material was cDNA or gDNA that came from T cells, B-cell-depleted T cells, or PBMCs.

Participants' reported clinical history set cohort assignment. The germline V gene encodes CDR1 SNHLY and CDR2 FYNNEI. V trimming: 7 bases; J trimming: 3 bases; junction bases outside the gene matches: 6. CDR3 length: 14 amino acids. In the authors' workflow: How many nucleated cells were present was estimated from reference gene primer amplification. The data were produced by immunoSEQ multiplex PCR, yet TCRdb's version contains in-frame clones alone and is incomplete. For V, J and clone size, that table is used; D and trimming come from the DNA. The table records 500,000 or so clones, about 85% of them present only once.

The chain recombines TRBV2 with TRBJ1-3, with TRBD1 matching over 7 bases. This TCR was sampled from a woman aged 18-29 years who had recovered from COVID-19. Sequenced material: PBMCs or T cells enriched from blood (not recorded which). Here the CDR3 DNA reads TGTGCCAGCAATCTAGACAGGGTTGGAAACACCATATATTTT. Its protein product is CASNLDRVGNTIYF.